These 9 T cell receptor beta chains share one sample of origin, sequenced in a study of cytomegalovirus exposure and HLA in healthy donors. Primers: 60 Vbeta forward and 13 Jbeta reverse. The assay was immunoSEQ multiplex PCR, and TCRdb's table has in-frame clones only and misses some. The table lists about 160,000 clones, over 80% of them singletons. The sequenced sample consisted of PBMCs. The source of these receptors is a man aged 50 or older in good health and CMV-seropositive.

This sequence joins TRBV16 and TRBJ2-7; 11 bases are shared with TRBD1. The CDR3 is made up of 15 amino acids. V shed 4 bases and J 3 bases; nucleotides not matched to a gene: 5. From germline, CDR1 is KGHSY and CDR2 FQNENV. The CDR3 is CASSRTGGEGYEQYF. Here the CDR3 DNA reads TGTGCCAGCAGCCGGACAGGGGGCGAGGGCTACGAGCAGTACTTC.

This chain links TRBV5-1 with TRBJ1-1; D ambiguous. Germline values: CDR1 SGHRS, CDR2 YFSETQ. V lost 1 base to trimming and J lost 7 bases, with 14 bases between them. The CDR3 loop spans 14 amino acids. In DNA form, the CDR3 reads TGCGCCAGCAGCTTGTTAACGTCCGGGAGTGAAGCTTTCTTT. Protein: CASSLLTSGSEAFF.

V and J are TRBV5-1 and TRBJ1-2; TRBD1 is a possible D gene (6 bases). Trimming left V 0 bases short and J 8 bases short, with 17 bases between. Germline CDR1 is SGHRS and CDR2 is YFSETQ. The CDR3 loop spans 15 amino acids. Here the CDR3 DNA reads TGCGCCAGCAGCTTGGGATACCTGGGGGCGCCGGGCTACACCTTC. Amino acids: CASSLGYLGAPGYTF.

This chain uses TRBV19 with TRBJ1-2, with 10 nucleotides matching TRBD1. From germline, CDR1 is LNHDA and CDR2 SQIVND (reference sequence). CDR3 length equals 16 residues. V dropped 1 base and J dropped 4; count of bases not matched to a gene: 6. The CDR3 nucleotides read TGTGCCAGTAGTATAGGGGACAGGGGAAGCGTCTATGGCTACACCTTC. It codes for CASSIGDRGSVYGYTF.

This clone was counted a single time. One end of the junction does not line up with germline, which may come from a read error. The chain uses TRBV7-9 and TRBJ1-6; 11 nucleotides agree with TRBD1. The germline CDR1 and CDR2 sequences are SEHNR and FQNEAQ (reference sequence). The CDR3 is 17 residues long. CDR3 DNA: TGTTCCAGCAGCAAGTTGGACAGGGGGCCTGAAAATTCACCCCTCCACTTT. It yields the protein CSSSKLDRGPENSPLHF.

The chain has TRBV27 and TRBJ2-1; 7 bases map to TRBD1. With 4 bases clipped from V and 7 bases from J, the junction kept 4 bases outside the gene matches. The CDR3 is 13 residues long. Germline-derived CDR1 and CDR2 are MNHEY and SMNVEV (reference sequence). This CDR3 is CASSYKQGNEQFF. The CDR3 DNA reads TGTGCCAGCAGTTATAAACAGGGGAATGAGCAGTTCTTC.

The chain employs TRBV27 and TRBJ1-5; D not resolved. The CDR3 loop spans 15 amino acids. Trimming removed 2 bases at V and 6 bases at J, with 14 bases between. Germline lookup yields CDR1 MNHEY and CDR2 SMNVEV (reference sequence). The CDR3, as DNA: TGTGCCAGCAGTTTACGGGCGGCCAGCGGTCAGCCCCAGCATTTT. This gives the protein CASSLRAASGQPQHF.

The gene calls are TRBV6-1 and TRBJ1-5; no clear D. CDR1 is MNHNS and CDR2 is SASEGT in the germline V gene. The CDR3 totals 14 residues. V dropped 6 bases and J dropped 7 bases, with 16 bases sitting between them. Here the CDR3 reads CASSPDSSGQPQHF. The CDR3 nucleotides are TGTGCCAGCAGCCCTGACTCTTCGGGGCAGCCCCAGCATTTT.

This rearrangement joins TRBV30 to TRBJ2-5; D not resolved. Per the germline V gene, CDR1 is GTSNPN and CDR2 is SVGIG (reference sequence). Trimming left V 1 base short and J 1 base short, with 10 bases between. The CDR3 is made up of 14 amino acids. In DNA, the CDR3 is TGTGCCTGGAGTGGTGGATCGGGCCAAGAGACCCAGTACTTC. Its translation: CAWSGGSGQETQYF.